Shown below are 32 T cell receptor beta chains from a single sample sequenced in a study of blood T cell repertoires in COVID-19. Some clones are missing from TCRdb's copy, which holds only in-frame ones; the method was immunoSEQ multiplex PCR. Of around 310,000 clones in the sample, 85% to 90% were seen once. Sequencing was performed on PBMCs or T cells enriched from blood (not recorded which). The source of these receptors is a woman younger than 45 who had recovered from COVID-19.

J is TRBJ1-4 and V is TRBV6-6; a weak D match, TRBD1 (5 bases). CDR1 and CDR2 (germline): MNHNY, SVGAGI (reference sequence). The V end was cut by 2 bases, the J end by 8 bases, with 9 bases between. The CDR3 covers 13 residues. The CDR3 is CASSYRTQEKLFF. CDR3 in DNA: TGTGCCAGCAGTTACCGGACACAGGAAAAACTGTTTTTT.

The rearrangement joins TRBV27 to TRBJ2-2, with D hard to call. The germline V gene encodes CDR1 MNHEY and CDR2 SMNVEV (reference sequence). V was shortened by 5 bases and J by 4 bases, with 11 bases between the two germline ends. This CDR3 has 14 amino acids. The DNA for the CDR3 is TGTGCCAGCAGTCCGCCCCCGGGCACCGGGGAGCTGTTTTTT. Translation: CASSPPPGTGELFF.

The V call is TRBV5-1, the J call TRBJ2-1; 10 positions match TRBD2. This CDR3 has 15 residues. V gave up 6 bases and J gave up 2 bases; unmatched junction bases: 5. Germline loops: CDR1 SGHRS, CDR2 YFSETQ. The chain's CDR3 is CASTRTSGTYNEQFF. CDR3 nucleotide sequence: TGCGCCAGCACAAGGACTAGCGGAACCTACAATGAGCAGTTCTTC.

The rearrangement joins TRBV7-2 to TRBJ1-5; possibly TRBD1 for D (5 bases). V was trimmed by 1 base and J by 7 bases, leaving 14 bases between them. CDR3 length: 15 residues. Germline lookup yields CDR1 SGHTA and CDR2 FQGNSA. DNA for the CDR3: TGTGCCAGCAGCTTAGGAAGGTCAGGGAACCAGCCCCAGCATTTT. This codes for CASSLGRSGNQPQHF.

The chain combines TRBV7-9 with TRBJ2-1, with D possibly being TRBD2 (5 bases). The CDR3 spans 18 residues. Trimming left V 7 bases short and J 0 bases short, with 22 bases between. The germline V gene encodes CDR1 SEHNR and CDR2 FQNEAQ (reference sequence). This CDR3 is CASIAGISPSTSYNEQFF. The CDR3 nucleotides are TGTGCCAGCATCGCCGGGATTTCCCCATCTACCTCCTACAATGAGCAGTTCTTC.

The J gene is TRBJ2-1, the V gene TRBV15; 9 bases are shared with TRBD2. CDR1 and CDR2 from the germline V gene are LNHNV and YYDKDF (reference sequence). V shed 0 bases, J shed 13 bases, and the junction held 4 bases outside the gene matches. This CDR3 comprises 13 residues. The CDR3 DNA reads TGTGCCACCAGCAGAGATCGGACTAGCGTTCAGTTCTTC. Translating gives CATSRDRTSVQFF.

This clone is a singleton in its sample. The J gene is TRBJ1-5, the V gene TRBV6-2 or TRBV6-3; no firm D call. The V gene's germline CDR1 is MNHEY and CDR2 SVGEGT. Trimming removed 2 bases from V and 6 bases from J, with 11 bases in between. The CDR3 loop spans 14 amino acids. In nucleotides, the CDR3 is TGTGCCAGCAGTTACGTCACAGCCGCTCAGCCCCAGCATTTT. Its translation: CASSYVTAAQPQHF.

The J gene is TRBJ2-1, the V gene TRBV28, with 8 positions matching TRBD2. V shed 3 bases and J 5 bases; nucleotides not matched to a gene: 9. This CDR3 region has 16 residues. Germline V gene lookup returns CDR1 MDHEN and CDR2 SYDVKM. CDR3: CASSFRTLAADNEQFF. CDR3 sequence (DNA): TGTGCCAGCAGTTTTCGTACACTAGCGGCCGACAATGAGCAGTTCTTC.

This rearrangement joins TRBV6-5 to TRBJ1-2; D gene ambiguous. V lost 4 bases, J lost 8 bases, and 11 bases lay in between. In germline, CDR1 is MNHEY, CDR2 SVGAGI. This CDR3 spans 12 amino acids. CDR3 sequence reads: CASSFPSGGYTF. CDR3 in DNA: TGTGCCAGCAGTTTCCCGTCGGGGGGCTACACCTTC.

The rearrangement joins TRBV27 to TRBJ1-2; no reliable D call. The CDR3 has 17 residues. The V end was cut by 3 bases, the J end by 0 bases, with 17 bases between. The germline V gene has CDR1 MNHEY and CDR2 SMNVEV (reference sequence). The CDR3 here is CASSFKGGSPTNYGYTF. The CDR3 bases are TGTGCCAGCAGTTTTAAGGGAGGGTCCCCGACTAACTATGGCTACACCTTC.

The chain links TRBV6-5 to TRBJ2-7, with D maybe TRBD2 (6 bases). Germline V gene sequence: CDR1 MNHEY, CDR2 SVGAGI. The V and J ends lost 6 bases and 3 bases respectively, with 12 bases between them. CDR3 length equals 13 residues. Here the CDR3 DNA reads TGTGCCAGCAGGGCGGGAACTCTCTACGAGCAGTACTTC. Encoded protein: CASRAGTLYEQYF.

The rearrangement uses TRBV3-1 (or the pseudogene TRBV3-2) and TRBJ2-2, with 11 bases aligning to TRBD2. Looked up from germline, CDR1 is LGHDT and CDR2 is YNNKEL (reference sequence). The CDR3 length is 14 residues. Trimming took 6 bases from V and 3 from J; bases not matched to a gene: 0. The CDR3 DNA reads TGTGCCAGCAGACTAGCGGGAGACACCGGGGAGCTGTTTTTT. Its protein product is CASRLAGDTGELFF.

This clone showed up just once. The chain combines TRBV5-6 with TRBJ1-2; D is ambiguous. The CDR3 runs 14 residues. CDR1 is SGHDT, CDR2 YYEEEE, per germline. V was clipped by 2 bases and J by 3 bases, with 11 bases between them. The CDR3 sequence is CASSFPRQDYGYTF. DNA of the CDR3: TGTGCCAGCAGCTTTCCTCGTCAGGACTATGGCTACACCTTC.

This chain connects TRBV5-1 to TRBJ2-3; 8 positions match TRBD2. The CDR3 runs 15 residues. Per the germline V gene, CDR1 is SGHRS and CDR2 is YFSETQ. The V segment lost 6 bases and the J segment 3 bases; nucleotides outside the gene matches: 9. CDR3 loop: CASTGKAGVTDTQYF. CDR3 DNA sequence: TGCGCCAGCACAGGGAAAGCGGGAGTAACAGATACGCAGTATTTT.

The gene calls are TRBV5-1 and TRBJ2-1; 9 bases agree with TRBD2. J was trimmed by 9 bases and V by 3 bases; bases with no gene match: 7. CDR3 length: 14 amino acids. Germline loops: CDR1 SGHRS, CDR2 YFSETQ. DNA for the CDR3: TGCGCCAGCAGCTCGGGACTAGCTGTTGGTGAGCAGTTCTTC. It is translated as CASSSGLAVGEQFF.

V and J are TRBV30 and TRBJ1-2; D gene unclear. V was shortened by 3 bases and J by 3 bases, with 14 bases between the two germline ends. Germline CDR1 and CDR2: GTSNPN and SVGIG (reference sequence). CDR3 length: 14 amino acids. The CDR3 reads CAWRKRGRYYGYTF. The CDR3 DNA reads as TGTGCCTGGAGGAAGAGAGGGCGGTACTATGGCTACACCTTC. Variable domain in full (rest from reference TRBV30 and TRBJ1-2): SQTIHQWPATLVQPVGSPLSLECTVEGTSNPNLYWYRQAAGRGLQLLFYSVGIGQISSEVPQNLSASRPQDRQFILSSKKLLLSDSGFYLCAWRKRGRYYGYTFGSGTRLTVV.

V gene TRBV5-1 combines with J gene TRBJ1-3; D is ambiguous. The germline CDR1 and CDR2 sequences are SGHRS and YFSETQ. Trimming cost V 2 bases and J 2 bases, with 11 bases left between them. The CDR3 totals 15 residues. This CDR3 reads CASSLSGRAGNTIYF. The CDR3, as DNA: TGCGCCAGCAGCTTATCGGGGAGGGCTGGAAACACCATATATTTT. Complete variable domain (other parts from reference TRBV5-1 and TRBJ1-3): KAGVTQTPRYLIKTRGQQVTLSCSPISGHRSVSWYQQTPGQGLQFLFEYFSETQRNKGNFPGRFSGRQFSNSRSEMNVSTLELGDSALYLCASSLSGRAGNTIYFGEGSWLTVV.

The rearrangement joins TRBV7-2 to TRBJ2-1; D is perhaps TRBD2 (6 bases). Trimming took off 4 bases at V and 7 bases at J, with 26 bases between the two ends. Germline V gene lookup returns CDR1 SGHTA and CDR2 FQGNSA. This CDR3 contains 18 residues. The CDR3 region has the DNA TGTGCCAGCAGCTACTCATTAGCGGTACAGGACTTCCGAAATGAGCAGTTCTTC. This sequence encodes CASSYSLAVQDFRNEQFF.

The CDR3 nucleotides are TGTGCTAGTGGTTTTACTAGCTCGGGCGAGCAGTACTTC. Amino acids: CASGFTSSGEQYF. This chain joins TRBV12-5 and TRBJ2-7; possible D gene TRBD2, 6 bases. Trimming took off 3 bases at V and 6 bases at J, with 12 bases between the two ends. The CDR3 is 13 residues long. Germline V gene lookup returns CDR1 LGHNT and CDR2 FRNRAP.

V usage is TRBV18 and J usage is TRBJ2-2; TRBD1 agrees at 9 bases. Germline-derived CDR1 and CDR2 are KGHSH and LQKENI. V was pared by 3 bases and J by 5 bases, with 10 bases of the junction left unmatched. The CDR3 has 17 residues. The DNA for the CDR3 is TGTGCCAGCTCACCCCGGGAACAGGGGGCAAGTACCGGGGAGCTGTTTTTT. Translated: CASSPREQGASTGELFF.

The chain couples TRBV6-5 to TRBJ1-5; 7 bases are shared with TRBD1. The CDR3 consists of 15 residues. Per the germline V gene, CDR1 is MNHEY and CDR2 is SVGAGI. V lost 5 bases, J lost 4 bases, and 8 bases stayed unmatched. CDR3 residues: CASSRQGFRNQPQHF. CDR3 bases: TGTGCCAGCAGTCGACAGGGTTTCAGGAATCAGCCCCAGCATTTT.

The rearrangement uses TRBV27 and TRBJ1-6; tentatively, D is TRBD1 (5 bases). Trimming took 2 bases from V and 0 from J, leaving 11 bases between them. This CDR3 spans 17 amino acids. Germline CDR1 is MNHEY and CDR2 is SMNVEV (reference sequence). The DNA for the CDR3 is TGTGCCAGCAGTTTAGGGGTAAGGGGCTCCTATAATTCACCCCTCCACTTT. Translating gives CASSLGVRGSYNSPLHF.

This chain joins TRBV28 and TRBJ1-2, with D unresolved. The CDR3 runs to 12 residues. Germline CDR1 MDHEN, CDR2 SYDVKM. The ends were cut back, 6 bases at V and 2 bases at J, with 7 bases in the middle. Here the CDR3 reads CASSELNYGYTF. The CDR3 region has the DNA TGTGCCAGCAGCGAGTTAAACTATGGCTACACCTTC.

A note on this clone: Other DNA sequences in the same sample also yield this CDR3. V and J are TRBV27 and TRBJ2-7; a weak D match, TRBD1 (6 bases). V was shortened by 5 bases and J by 2 bases, with 10 bases between the two germline ends. This CDR3 is 13 amino acids long. Germline V lookup: CDR1 MNHEY, CDR2 SMNVEV (reference sequence). The DNA of the CDR3 is TGTGCCAGCAGTCCCGGACAGACCTACGAGCAGTACTTC. This codes for CASSPGQTYEQYF.

The rearrangement links TRBV9 to TRBJ1-3; D may be TRBD1 (5 bases). This CDR3 region has 17 residues. CDR1 and CDR2 (germline): SGDLS, YYNGEE. V lost 2 bases, J lost 0 bases, and 15 bases lay in between. The CDR3 region is CASSVRSLDNSGNTIYF. CDR3 in DNA: TGTGCCAGCAGCGTCCGTTCCCTGGACAACTCTGGAAACACCATATATTTT.

A single count supports this clone. The chain combines TRBV7-2 with TRBJ2-7; D remains ambiguous. From germline, CDR1 is SGHTA and CDR2 FQGNSA. V gave up 1 base and J gave up 4 bases, with 8 bases separating them. CDR3 size: 13 residues. CDR3 sequence: CASSLVPRYEQYF. CDR3 nucleotide sequence: TGTGCCAGCAGCTTAGTACCTAGATACGAGCAGTACTTC.

The chain couples TRBV6-5 to TRBJ2-2; a possible D gene is TRBD2 (6 bases). Germline V gene sequence: CDR1 MNHEY, CDR2 SVGAGI. Trimming stripped 2 bases from V and 5 bases from J, with 12 bases between. The CDR3 spans 15 residues. The CDR3 spells CASSYDWAGTGELFF. As DNA, the CDR3 is TGTGCCAGCAGTTACGATTGGGCGGGAACCGGGGAGCTGTTTTTT.

The gene calls are TRBV6-2 or TRBV6-3 and TRBJ2-3, with TRBD2 as a possible D gene (6 bases). The V end lost 6 bases, the J end lost 5 bases, and 15 bases lay between the germline ends. Germline CDR1 MNHEY, CDR2 SVGEGT. The CDR3 sequence is 14 residues long. The CDR3 protein is CASSQGLPRDTQYF. In nucleotides, the CDR3 is TGTGCCAGCAGCCAGGGACTCCCGAGAGATACGCAGTATTTT.

The table lists this clone with a count of one. The chain couples TRBV19 to TRBJ2-7, with a tentative D call TRBD1 (5 bases). Trimming removed 5 bases from V and 3 bases from J, with 11 bases in between. CDR1 LNHDA and CDR2 SQIVND come from the germline V gene (reference sequence). CDR3 length: 13 residues. The CDR3 DNA sequence: TGTGCCAGTAGTCTTGACAGCCTCTACGAGCAGTACTTC. Translated, it gives CASSLDSLYEQYF.

V is TRBV11-2 and J is TRBJ1-1; TRBD1 aligns across 7 bases. V shed 4 bases and J 0 bases; nucleotides not matched to a gene: 2. Per the germline V gene, CDR1 is SGHAT and CDR2 is FQNNGV. This CDR3 is built from 14 residues. CDR3 nucleotides: TGTGCCAGCAGCTCGGACAGGATGAACACTGAAGCTTTCTTT. Its translation: CASSSDRMNTEAFF.

The chain joins TRBV11-1 to TRBJ1-5; the D is unclear. V lost 2 bases and J lost 5, with 7 bases in between. Germline V gives CDR1 SGHAT, CDR2 FQDESV (reference sequence). The CDR3 extends over 13 amino acids. The CDR3: CASSLQRDQPQHF. CDR3 sequence (DNA): TGTGCCAGCAGCTTACAGAGGGATCAGCCCCAGCATTTT.

The chain has TRBV27 and TRBJ2-1; TRBD2 aligns across 7 bases. Germline assignment: CDR1 MNHEY and CDR2 SMNVEV (reference sequence). This CDR3 comprises 14 residues. The V segment lost 7 bases and the J segment 4 bases; nucleotides outside the gene matches: 7. Here the CDR3 DNA reads TGTGCCAGCACCCGGGACTACCGTTACAATGAGCAGTTCTTC. Amino acid sequence: CASTRDYRYNEQFF.